One TCR beta chain is described in this entry. CDR1 and CDR2 from the germline V gene are SGHDT and YYEEEE. V lost 5 bases and J lost 2, with 14 bases in between. This CDR3 comprises 15 residues. The source of the sample is a study of blood T cell repertoires in COVID-19. At the level of the study: Material from acute and convalescent COVID-19 was sourced from the United States, Italy and Spain.

Measured with immunoSEQ multiplex PCR; TCRdb has only the in-frame clones, and not every one. The sample lists approximately 30,000 clones, roughly 88% seen once, with more than 25% in the top ten. This sequence was found in a human donor in a cohort sampled during active COVID-19. Specimen: peripheral blood. This sequence joins TRBV5-6 and TRBJ2-1; possibly TRBD2 for D (6 bases). Here the CDR3 reads CASRPRGGPYNEQFF. The DNA of the CDR3 is TGTGCCAGCAGACCCCGGGGAGGACCCTACAATGAGCAGTTCTTC.